What follows are 24 T cell receptor beta chains derived from one specimen sequenced in a study of blood T cell repertoires in COVID-19. The data were produced by immunoSEQ multiplex PCR, yet TCRdb's version contains in-frame clones alone and is incomplete. The sample records roughly 68,000 clones, 85% being singletons. Sequenced material: peripheral blood. All receptors derive from a man aged 45-65 years with acute or convalescent COVID-19.

This chain connects TRBV19 to TRBJ1-2, with D perhaps matching TRBD1 (5 bases). The V gene lost 5 bases and the J gene lost 4 bases, with 17 bases spanning the gap. The germline gives CDR1 LNHDA, CDR2 SQIVND (reference sequence). The CDR3 loop spans 15 amino acids. The CDR3 sequence is CASSSLTRDSYGYTF. In DNA, the CDR3 is TGTGCCAGTAGTTCTCTGACGAGGGACTCCTATGGCTACACCTTC.

The chain has TRBV2 and TRBJ1-2; tentative D call: TRBD1 (5 bases). The CDR3 spans 19 residues. Germline V gene data show CDR1 as SNHLY and CDR2 as FYNNEI. Trimming took off 0 bases at V and 7 bases at J, with 27 bases between the two ends. The CDR3 DNA reads as TGTGCCAGCAGTGAAGCGGAGGGGCTCCGTTGGGGACGATTGGGTGGCTACACCTTC. Residues: CASSEAEGLRWGRLGGYTF.

This clone has only one observation. The chain recombines TRBV6-5 with TRBJ1-4; D is perhaps TRBD1 (5 bases). Germline V gene lookup returns CDR1 MNHEY and CDR2 SVGAGI. V gave up 0 bases and J gave up 8 bases, with 13 bases separating them. This CDR3 has 15 residues. CDR3 sequence: CASSYSRAVNEKLFF. DNA for the CDR3: TGTGCCAGCAGTTACTCCAGGGCGGTTAACGAAAAACTGTTTTTT.

The V call is TRBV5-4, the J call TRBJ2-1; 12 bases align to TRBD2. J gave up 6 bases and V 4 bases, and 5 bases lay outside the gene matches. The V gene's germline CDR1 is SGHNT and CDR2 YYREEE (reference sequence). The CDR3 sequence is 15 residues long. The CDR3 spells CASSSTSGGLNEQFF. CDR3 bases: TGTGCCAGCAGCAGCACTAGCGGGGGGCTCAATGAGCAGTTCTTC.

This chain joins TRBV24-1 and TRBJ2-7; possible D gene TRBD1, 6 bases. The CDR3 is made up of 15 amino acids. Germline CDR1 reads KGHDR; CDR2 reads SFDVKD. V lost 6 bases to trimming and J lost 5 bases, with 19 bases between them. The CDR3 reads CATSLTGSLFDEQYF. For the CDR3, the DNA is TGTGCCACCAGTTTAACAGGGTCTTTATTCGACGAGCAGTACTTC.

V and J are TRBV6-6 and TRBJ1-2; D possibly corresponds to TRBD1 (5 bases). In germline, CDR1 is MNHNY, CDR2 SVGAGI (reference sequence). Trimming took off 2 bases at V and 6 bases at J, with 10 bases between the two ends. This CDR3 has 13 residues. CDR3 in DNA: TGTGCCAGCAGTTACGGCAGGGTAGATGGCTACACCTTC. Amino acid sequence: CASSYGRVDGYTF.

This rearrangement joins TRBV6-5 to TRBJ2-3, with D possibly TRBD2 on 6 matching bases. Germline CDR1 and CDR2: MNHEY and SVGAGI. Between the trimmed V and J ends, which lost 5 bases and 3 bases, there was a span of 12 bases. The CDR3 totals 14 residues. CDR3 nucleotides: TGTGCCAGCAGTCGCGCGGGACTTACAGATACGCAGTATTTT. It is translated as CASSRAGLTDTQYF.

The chain combines TRBV12-3 or TRBV12-4 with TRBJ1-1; D remains ambiguous. V dropped 6 bases and J dropped 1 base, with 9 bases sitting between them. The CDR3 has 13 residues. CDR3 protein: CASRKTQNTEAFF. DNA for the CDR3: TGTGCCAGCAGAAAGACACAGAACACTGAAGCTTTCTTT.

The V and J genes are TRBV29-1 and TRBJ2-5; TRBD2 matches at 7 bases. The CDR3 spans 15 residues. Per the germline V gene, CDR1 is SQVTM and CDR2 is ANQGSEA. The ends lost 0 bases at V and 6 bases at J; junction bases unmatched: 10. This CDR3 reads CSVEDLGGGGKTQYF. The DNA for the CDR3 is TGCAGCGTTGAAGATCTAGGCGGCGGGGGAAAGACCCAGTACTTC.

This clone turned up a few times. The chain links TRBV19 to TRBJ1-1; D is possibly TRBD1 (6 bases). Germline V gene lookup returns CDR1 LNHDA and CDR2 SQIVND (reference sequence). Trimming took off 7 bases at V and 4 bases at J, with 16 bases between the two ends. The CDR3 loop spans 14 amino acids. The CDR3 region has the DNA TGTGCCAGTAAGGGGGTGGGAGGGGGCACTGAAGCTTTCTTT. Its protein product is CASKGVGGGTEAFF.

The V call is TRBV18, the J call TRBJ2-1; possibly TRBD2 for D (6 bases). Germline CDR1 KGHSH, CDR2 LQKENI. V lost 6 bases and J 4 bases, leaving 16 bases between the germline ends. The CDR3 length is 15 residues. In DNA, the CDR3 is TGTGCCAGCTCTCCCCTTTCGGGGGAGTACAATGAGCAGTTCTTC. Protein: CASSPLSGEYNEQFF.

This chain's CDR3 is CASSKERVSTDTQYF. The CDR3 DNA sequence: TGTGCCAGCTCGAAAGAACGGGTTAGCACAGATACGCAGTATTTT. The chain links TRBV18 to TRBJ2-3; unclear D gene. Looked up from germline, CDR1 is KGHSH and CDR2 is LQKENI. The V end was cut by 6 bases, the J end by 0 bases, with 13 bases between. The CDR3 runs to 15 residues.

The chain joins TRBV5-1 to TRBJ2-3; 7 bases are shared with TRBD2. Per the germline V gene, CDR1 is SGHRS and CDR2 is YFSETQ. Unmatched junction bases numbered 9, after V lost 5 bases and J lost 6 bases. The CDR3 is 14 residues long. CDR3 amino acids: CASSLAGEGDTQYF. CDR3 in DNA: TGCGCCAGCAGTCTCGCGGGGGAGGGGGATACGCAGTATTTT.

On this clone: The sample contains more than one DNA sequence encoding this CDR3. This sequence joins TRBV7-6 and TRBJ2-3; 15 bases align to TRBD2. With V trimmed by 3 bases and J by 3 bases, 4 bases remained unmatched. In germline, CDR1 is SGHVS, CDR2 FNYEAQ. The CDR3 totals 17 residues. The CDR3, as DNA: TGTGCCAGCAGCTTTGGACTAGCGGGGGGGCGGACAGATACGCAGTATTTT. It translates to CASSFGLAGGRTDTQYF.

V gene TRBV19 combines with J gene TRBJ2-2; TRBD1 aligns across 11 bases. Germline V CDR1 and CDR2: LNHDA, SQIVND (reference sequence). V trimming: 7 bases; J trimming: 4 bases; junction bases outside the gene matches: 5. The CDR3 contains 15 residues. The CDR3 loop is CASIGTGGVTGELFF. Here the CDR3 DNA reads TGTGCCAGTATCGGGACAGGGGGAGTCACCGGGGAGCTGTTTTTT.

The chain couples TRBV30 to TRBJ2-1, with 7 bases fitting TRBD1. The CDR3 length is 12 residues. The germline CDR1 and CDR2 sequences are GTSNPN and SVGIG (reference sequence). With V trimmed by 8 bases and J by 6 bases, 7 bases remained unmatched. For the CDR3, the DNA is TGTGCCGGCACCCCAGGGGGCAATGAGCAGTTCTTC. The encoded protein is CAGTPGGNEQFF. The variable domain in full, completed from reference TRBV30 and TRBJ2-1, reads SQTIHQWPATLVQPVGSPLSLECTVEGTSNPNLYWYRQAAGRGLQLLFYSVGIGQISSEVPQNLSASRPQDRQFILSSKKLLLSDSGFYLCAGTPGGNEQFFGPGTRLTVL.

CDR3 bases: TGTGCCAGCAGTTACAAGGACAGGGATAGCAATCAGCCCCAGCATTTT. Translated, it gives CASSYKDRDSNQPQHF. The chain carries TRBV6-5 and TRBJ1-5; 8 nucleotides match TRBD1. Trimming cost V 2 bases and J 0 bases; bases outside gene matches: 3. CDR3 length: 16 amino acids. Germline CDR1 reads MNHEY; CDR2 reads SVGAGI.

J is TRBJ1-3 and V is TRBV30; maybe TRBD1 (6 bases). V was trimmed by 2 bases and J by 6 bases, leaving 17 bases between them. This CDR3 is built from 15 residues. Germline assignment: CDR1 GTSNPN and CDR2 SVGIG (reference sequence). CDR3 in DNA: TGTGCCTGGAGTCCTTCCAGGGGTTTCTCAAACACCATATATTTT. It codes for CAWSPSRGFSNTIYF.

This clone has only a few counts. This sequence joins TRBV10-1 and TRBJ1-1; D ambiguous. V was pared by 3 bases and J by 11 bases, with 16 bases between. The CDR3 has 13 amino acids. CDR1 is WNHNN, CDR2 SYGVQD, per germline (reference sequence). The chain's CDR3 is CASSDGPTRNAFF. The CDR3 nucleotides read TGCGCCAGCAGTGATGGGCCGACAAGGAACGCTTTCTTT.

The V and J genes are TRBV10-3 and TRBJ1-6; 7 bases agree with TRBD1. This CDR3 has 14 residues. The germline V gene has CDR1 ENHRY and CDR2 SYGVKD. The trim removed 6 bases at V and 7 bases at J, leaving 6 bases unmatched. This CDR3 is CAIRGGQQNSPLHF. DNA of the CDR3: TGTGCCATCAGGGGGGGACAGCAAAATTCACCCCTCCACTTT.

The rearrangement uses TRBV19 and TRBJ1-1, with 7 bases that match TRBD1. CDR1 and CDR2 from the germline V gene are LNHDA and SQIVND (reference sequence). The trim removed 5 bases at V and 0 bases at J, leaving 6 bases unmatched. The CDR3 runs to 15 residues. The CDR3 loop reads CASSHRTGMNTEAFF. Here the CDR3 DNA reads TGTGCCAGTAGTCATCGGACAGGCATGAACACTGAAGCTTTCTTT.

The genes are TRBV14 and TRBJ1-1, with D possibly TRBD1 on 6 matching bases. The CDR3 is made up of 18 amino acids. Germline-derived CDR1 and CDR2 are SGHDN and FVKESK. V dropped 0 bases and J dropped 4 bases, with 21 bases sitting between them. CDR3 sequence reads: CASSQDLPGEFWGTEAFF. The CDR3 bases are TGTGCCAGCAGCCAAGACCTCCCAGGGGAGTTTTGGGGCACTGAAGCTTTCTTT. Full variable domain (remainder filled in from reference TRBV14 and TRBJ1-1): EAGVTQFPSHSVIEKGQTVTLRCDPISGHDNLYWYRRVMGKEIKFLLHFVKESKQDESGMPNNRFLAERTGGTYSTLKVQPAELEDSGVYFCASSQDLPGEFWGTEAFFGQGTRLTVV.

This chain links TRBV5-6 with TRBJ1-1, with a tentative D call TRBD1 (5 bases). Trimming stripped 0 bases from V and 3 bases from J, with 9 bases between. CDR1 and CDR2 (germline): SGHDT, YYEEEE. This CDR3 has 14 residues. The CDR3 reads CASSLEGAHTEAFF. CDR3 sequence (DNA): TGTGCCAGCAGCTTGGAAGGGGCACACACTGAAGCTTTCTTT.

V is TRBV19 and J is TRBJ2-2; TRBD1 matches 8 bases. Germline V gene lookup returns CDR1 LNHDA and CDR2 SQIVND (reference sequence). The J segment lost 6 bases and the V segment lost 6 bases, leaving 6 bases of the junction unmatched. CDR3 length: 14 residues. In DNA form, the CDR3 reads TGTGCCAGTAGCCCACAGGGGGTCCCCGGGGAGCTGTTTTTT. The encoded protein is CASSPQGVPGELFF.